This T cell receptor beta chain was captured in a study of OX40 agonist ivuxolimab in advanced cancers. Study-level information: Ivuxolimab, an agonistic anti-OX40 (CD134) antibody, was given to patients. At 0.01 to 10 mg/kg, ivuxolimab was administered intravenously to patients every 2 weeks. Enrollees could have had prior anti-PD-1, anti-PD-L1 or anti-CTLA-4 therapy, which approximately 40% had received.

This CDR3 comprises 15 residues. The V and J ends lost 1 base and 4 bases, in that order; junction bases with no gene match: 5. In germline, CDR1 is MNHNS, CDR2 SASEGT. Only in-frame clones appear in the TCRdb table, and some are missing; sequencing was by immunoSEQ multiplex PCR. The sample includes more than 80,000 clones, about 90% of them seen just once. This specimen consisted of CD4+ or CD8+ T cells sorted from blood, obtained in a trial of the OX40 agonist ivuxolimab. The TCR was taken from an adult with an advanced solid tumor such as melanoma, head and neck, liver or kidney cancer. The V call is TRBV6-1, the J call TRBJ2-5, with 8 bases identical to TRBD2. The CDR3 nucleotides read TGTGCCAGCAGTGAAGATCGGCTAGCGGGAGAGACCCAGTACTTC. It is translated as CASSEDRLAGETQYF.